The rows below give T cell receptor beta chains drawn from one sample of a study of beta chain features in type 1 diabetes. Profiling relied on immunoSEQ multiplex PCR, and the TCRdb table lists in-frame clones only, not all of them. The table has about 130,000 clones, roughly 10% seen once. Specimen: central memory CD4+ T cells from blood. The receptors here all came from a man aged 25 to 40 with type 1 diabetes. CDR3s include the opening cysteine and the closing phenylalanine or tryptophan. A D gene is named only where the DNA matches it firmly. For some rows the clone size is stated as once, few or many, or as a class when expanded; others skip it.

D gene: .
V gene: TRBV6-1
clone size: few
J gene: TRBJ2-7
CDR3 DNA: TGTGCCAGCTGCGGAATGTACTACGAGCAGTACTTC
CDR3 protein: CASCGMYYEQYF

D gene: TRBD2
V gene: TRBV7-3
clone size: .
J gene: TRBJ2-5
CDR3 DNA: TGTGCCAGCAGCTCGACTAGCGGGGGACAGACCCAGTACTTC
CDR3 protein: CASSSTSGGQTQYF

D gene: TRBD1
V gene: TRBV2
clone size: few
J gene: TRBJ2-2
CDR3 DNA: TGTGCCAGCAGTGGGACAGGGGGCCCCACCGGGGAGCTGTTTTTT
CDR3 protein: CASSGTGGPTGELFF

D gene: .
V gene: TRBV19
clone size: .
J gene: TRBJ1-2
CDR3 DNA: TGTGCCAGTAGCATACAGGTGATAGTGGAAGGGGACTATGGCTACACCTTC
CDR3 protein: CASSIQVIVEGDYGYTF

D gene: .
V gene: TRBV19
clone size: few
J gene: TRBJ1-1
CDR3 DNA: TGTGCCAGTACACCGTTGGGGGGCACTGAAGCTTTCTTT
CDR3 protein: CASTPLGGTEAFF

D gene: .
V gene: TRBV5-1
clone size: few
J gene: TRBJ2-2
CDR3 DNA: TGCGCCAGCAGCTTGTCGGTCGCCGGGGAGCTGTTTTTT
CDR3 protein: CASSLSVAGELFF

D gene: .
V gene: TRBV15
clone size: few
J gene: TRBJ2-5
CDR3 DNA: TGTGCCACCAGCAGAGTTGGCGGCGGGGAGACCCAGTACTTC
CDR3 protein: CATSRVGGGETQYF

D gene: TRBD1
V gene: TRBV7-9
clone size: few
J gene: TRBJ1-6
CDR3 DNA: TGTGCCAGCAGCCCCCAGGGGGTTGAGAATTCACCCCTCCACTTT
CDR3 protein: CASSPQGVENSPLHF

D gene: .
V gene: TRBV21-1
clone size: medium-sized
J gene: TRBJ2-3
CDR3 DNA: TGTGCCAGCAGCGATCTAGCGGGGGCCTGCACAGATACGCAGTATTTT
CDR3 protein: CASSDLAGACTDTQYF

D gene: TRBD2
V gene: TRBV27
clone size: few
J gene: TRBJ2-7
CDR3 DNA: TGTGCCAGCAGTTTATTCTATCGAGCGGGGCTAACCTACGAGCAGTACTTC
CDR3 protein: CASSLFYRAGLTYEQYF

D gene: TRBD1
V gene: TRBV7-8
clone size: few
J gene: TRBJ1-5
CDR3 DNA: TGTGCCAGCAGCTGGGACAGGTCGGGGACCCAGCATTTT
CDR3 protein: CASSWDRSGTQHF

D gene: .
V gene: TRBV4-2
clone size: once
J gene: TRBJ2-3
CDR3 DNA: TGTGCCAGCAGCCAAGGAGGAACCGGGACTCCCCTGGCAGATACGCAGTATTTT
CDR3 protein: CASSQGGTGTPLADTQYF

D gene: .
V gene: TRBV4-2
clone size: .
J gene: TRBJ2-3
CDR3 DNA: TGTGCCAGCAGCCAAGCCACAGGGAGGGGTATAATAGATACGCAGTATTTT
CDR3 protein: CASSQATGRGIIDTQYF

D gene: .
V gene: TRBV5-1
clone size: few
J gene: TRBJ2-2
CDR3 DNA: TGCGCCAGCAGCTTTGCAACAGCCCAAACCGGGGAGCTGTTTTTT
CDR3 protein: CASSFATAQTGELFF

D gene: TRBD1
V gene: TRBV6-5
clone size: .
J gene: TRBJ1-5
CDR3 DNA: TGTGCCAGCGCCCGGGACAGTCAGCCCCAGCATTTT
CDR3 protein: CASARDSQPQHF

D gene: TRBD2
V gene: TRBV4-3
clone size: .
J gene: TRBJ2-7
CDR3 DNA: TGCGCCAGCAGCCAAAAGCGGGGGGCGTACGAGCAGTACTTC
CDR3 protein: CASSQKRGAYEQYF

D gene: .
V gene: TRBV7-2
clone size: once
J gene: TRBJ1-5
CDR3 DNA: TGTGCCAGCAGCTTCAGACACGGTTCGAATCAGCCCCAGCATTTT
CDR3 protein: CASSFRHGSNQPQHF

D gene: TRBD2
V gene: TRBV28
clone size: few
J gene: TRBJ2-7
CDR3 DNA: TGTGCCAGCAGAACCACTAGCGGGGGTTCGTTCGAGCAGTACTTC
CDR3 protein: CASRTTSGGSFEQYF

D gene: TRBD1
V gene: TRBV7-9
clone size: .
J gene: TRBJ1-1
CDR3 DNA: TGTGCCAGCAGCGGGGTCCAGGGGGCAGGGGAAGCTTTCTTT
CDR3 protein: CASSGVQGAGEAFF

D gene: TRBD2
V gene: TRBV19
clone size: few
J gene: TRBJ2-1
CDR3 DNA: TGTGCCAGTAGTACCCTGTTTGGAGTAGCGGGGCCACACAATGAGCAGTTCTTC
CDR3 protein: CASSTLFGVAGPHNEQFF

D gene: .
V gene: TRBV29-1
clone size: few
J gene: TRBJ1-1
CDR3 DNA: TGCAGCGTTGAAGTGGGGGCGAAGACTGAAGCTTTCTTT
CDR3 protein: CSVEVGAKTEAFF

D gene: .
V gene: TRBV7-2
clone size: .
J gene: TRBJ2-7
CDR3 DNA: TGTGCCAGCAGCTCCACGGGGGACGAGCAGTACTTC
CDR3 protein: CASSSTGDEQYF